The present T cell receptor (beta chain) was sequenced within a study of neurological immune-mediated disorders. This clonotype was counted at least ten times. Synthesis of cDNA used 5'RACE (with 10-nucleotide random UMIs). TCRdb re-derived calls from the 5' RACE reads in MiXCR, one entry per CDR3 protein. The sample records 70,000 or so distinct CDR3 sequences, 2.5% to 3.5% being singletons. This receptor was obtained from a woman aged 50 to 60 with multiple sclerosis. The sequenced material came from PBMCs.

DNA of the CDR3: TGTGCCAGCAGTAAGGGACAGGGGAACACTGAAGCTTTCTTT. Amino acids: CASSKGQGNTEAFF. The chain is built from TRBV12-3 or TRBV12-4 and TRBJ1-1; 9 bases are shared with TRBD1. This CDR3 spans 14 amino acids. The J segment lost 1 base and the V segment lost 5 bases, leaving 2 bases of the junction unmatched.